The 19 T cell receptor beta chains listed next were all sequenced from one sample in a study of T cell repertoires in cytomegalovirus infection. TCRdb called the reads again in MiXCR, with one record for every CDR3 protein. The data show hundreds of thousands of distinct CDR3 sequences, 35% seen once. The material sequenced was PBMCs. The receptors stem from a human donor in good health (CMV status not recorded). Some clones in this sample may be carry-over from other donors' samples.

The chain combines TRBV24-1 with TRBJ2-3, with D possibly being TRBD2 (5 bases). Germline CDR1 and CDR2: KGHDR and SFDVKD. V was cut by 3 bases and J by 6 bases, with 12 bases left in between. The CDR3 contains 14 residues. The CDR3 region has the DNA TGTGCCACCAGTGATGGGCTAGCCGGGGATACGCAGTATTTT. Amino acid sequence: CATSDGLAGDTQYF.

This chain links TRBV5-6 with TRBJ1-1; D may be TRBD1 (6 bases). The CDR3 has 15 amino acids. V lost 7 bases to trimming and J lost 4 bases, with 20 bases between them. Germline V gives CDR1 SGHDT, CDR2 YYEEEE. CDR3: CASFLGGGPGTEAFF. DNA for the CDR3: TGTGCCAGCTTTCTGGGTGGGGGGCCGGGCACTGAAGCTTTCTTT.

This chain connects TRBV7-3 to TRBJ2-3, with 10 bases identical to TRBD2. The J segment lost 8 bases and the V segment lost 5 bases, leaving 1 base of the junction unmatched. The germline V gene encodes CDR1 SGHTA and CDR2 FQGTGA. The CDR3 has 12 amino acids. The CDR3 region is CASSQRGGTQYF. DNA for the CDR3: TGTGCCAGCAGCCAGCGGGGGGGTACGCAGTATTTT.

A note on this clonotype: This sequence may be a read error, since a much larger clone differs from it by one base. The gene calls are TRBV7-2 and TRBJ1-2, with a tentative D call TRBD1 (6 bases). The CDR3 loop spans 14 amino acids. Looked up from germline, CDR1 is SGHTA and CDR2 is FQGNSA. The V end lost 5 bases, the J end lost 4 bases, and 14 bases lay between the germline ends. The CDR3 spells CASSPRGVAYGYTF. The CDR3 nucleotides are TGTGCCAGCAGCCCGAGGGGGGTGGCCTATGGCTACACCTTC.

CDR3 nucleotides: TGTGCCAGCCAACAGCCACAGGGTAGGGGCAATGAGCAGTTCTTC. Amino acid sequence: CASQQPQGRGNEQFF. The V call is TRBV6-8, the J call TRBJ2-1; possibly TRBD1 for D (6 bases). The V gene's germline CDR1 is MNHGY and CDR2 SAAAGT. This CDR3 is built from 15 residues. V was clipped by 8 bases and J by 6 bases, with 20 bases between them.

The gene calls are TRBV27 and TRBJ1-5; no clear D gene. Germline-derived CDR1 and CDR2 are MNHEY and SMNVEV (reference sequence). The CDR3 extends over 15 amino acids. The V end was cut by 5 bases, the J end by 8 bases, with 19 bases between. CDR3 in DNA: TGTGCCAGCAGTCCCCGATACGGTGGGCAAAAGCCCCAGCATTTT. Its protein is CASSPRYGGQKPQHF.

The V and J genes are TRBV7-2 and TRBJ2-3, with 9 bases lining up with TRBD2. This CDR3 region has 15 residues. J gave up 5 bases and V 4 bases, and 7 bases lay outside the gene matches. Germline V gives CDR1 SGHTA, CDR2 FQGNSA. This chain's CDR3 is CASSSLAGSQDTQYF. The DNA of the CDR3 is TGTGCCAGCAGCTCCCTAGCGGGATCTCAAGATACGCAGTATTTT.

The CDR3: CASSSNRQGRNNEQFF. CDR3 coding DNA: TGTGCCAGCAGTTCCAACCGACAGGGCAGAAACAATGAGCAGTTCTTC. The genes are TRBV28 and TRBJ2-1; 7 nucleotides agree with TRBD1. Germline V gives CDR1 MDHEN, CDR2 SYDVKM. The CDR3 has 16 amino acids. Trimming took 4 bases from V and 5 from J; bases not matched to a gene: 11.

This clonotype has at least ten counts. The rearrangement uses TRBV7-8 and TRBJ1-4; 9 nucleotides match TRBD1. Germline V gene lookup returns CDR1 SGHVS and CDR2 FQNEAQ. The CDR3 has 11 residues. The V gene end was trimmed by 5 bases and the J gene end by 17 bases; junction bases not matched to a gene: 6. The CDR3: CASSQGQGVFF. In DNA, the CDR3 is TGTGCCAGCAGCCAGGGACAGGGAGTCTTTTTT.

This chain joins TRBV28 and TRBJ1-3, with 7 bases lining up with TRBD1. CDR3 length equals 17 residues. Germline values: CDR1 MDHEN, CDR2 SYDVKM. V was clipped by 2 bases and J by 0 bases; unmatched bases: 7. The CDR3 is CASSLSAYRGSGNTIYF. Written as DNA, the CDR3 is TGTGCCAGCAGTTTAAGTGCTTACAGGGGCTCTGGAAACACCATATATTTT. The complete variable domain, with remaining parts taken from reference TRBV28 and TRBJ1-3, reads DVKVTQSSRYLVKRTGEKVFLECVQDMDHENMFWYRQDPGLGLRLIYFSYDVKMKEKGDIPEGYSVSREKKERFSLILESASTNQTSMYLCASSLSAYRGSGNTIYFGEGSWLTVV.

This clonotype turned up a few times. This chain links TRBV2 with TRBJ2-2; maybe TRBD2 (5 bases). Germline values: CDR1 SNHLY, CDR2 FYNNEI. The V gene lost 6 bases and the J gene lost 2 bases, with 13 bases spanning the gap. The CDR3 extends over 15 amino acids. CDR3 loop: CASRISGSNTGELFF. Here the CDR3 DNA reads TGTGCCAGCAGGATATCGGGATCTAACACCGGGGAGCTGTTTTTT.

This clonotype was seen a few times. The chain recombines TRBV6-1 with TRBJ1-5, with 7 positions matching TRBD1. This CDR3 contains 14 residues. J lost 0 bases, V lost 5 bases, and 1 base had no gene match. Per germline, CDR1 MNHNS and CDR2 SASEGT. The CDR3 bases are TGTGCCAGCAGTCACAGGGGTAGCAATCAGCCCCAGCATTTT. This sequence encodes CASSHRGSNQPQHF.

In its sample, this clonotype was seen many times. CDR3 region: CASSLLAGGLHYNEQFF. In nucleotides, the CDR3 is TGTGCCAGTAGCCTACTAGCGGGAGGGCTCCACTACAATGAGCAGTTCTTC. This rearrangement joins TRBV19 to TRBJ2-1; TRBD2 aligns across 13 bases. The V segment lost 6 bases and the J segment 3 bases; nucleotides outside the gene matches: 8. Germline loops: CDR1 LNHDA, CDR2 SQIVND (reference sequence). The length of the CDR3 is 17 residues.

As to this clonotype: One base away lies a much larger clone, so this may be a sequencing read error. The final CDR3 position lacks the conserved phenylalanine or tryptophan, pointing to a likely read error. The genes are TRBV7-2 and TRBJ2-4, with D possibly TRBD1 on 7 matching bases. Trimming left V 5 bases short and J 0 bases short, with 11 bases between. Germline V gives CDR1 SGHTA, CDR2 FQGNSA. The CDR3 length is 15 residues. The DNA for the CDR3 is TGTGCCAGCAGCCCAGGGGGGCTAGCCAAAAACATTCAGTACTGC. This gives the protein CASSPGGLAKNIQYC.

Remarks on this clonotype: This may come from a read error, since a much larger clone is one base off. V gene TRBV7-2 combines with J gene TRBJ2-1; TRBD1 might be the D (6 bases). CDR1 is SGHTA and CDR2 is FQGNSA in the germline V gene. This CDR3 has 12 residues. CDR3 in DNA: TGTGACAGCAGCCCGAGGACAGTGGTGCAGTTCTTC. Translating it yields CDSSPRTVVQFF.

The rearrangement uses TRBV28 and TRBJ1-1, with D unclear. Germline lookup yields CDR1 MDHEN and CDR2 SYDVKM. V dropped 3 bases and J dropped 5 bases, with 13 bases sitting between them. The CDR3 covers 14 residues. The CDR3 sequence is CASSLYGSGTEAFF. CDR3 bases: TGTGCCAGCAGTTTGTACGGGTCCGGAACTGAAGCTTTCTTT.

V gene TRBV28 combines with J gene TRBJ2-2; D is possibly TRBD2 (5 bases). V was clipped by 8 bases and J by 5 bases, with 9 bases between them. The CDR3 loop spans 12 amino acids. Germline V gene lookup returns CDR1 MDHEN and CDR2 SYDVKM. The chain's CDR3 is CASRAETGELFF. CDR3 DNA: TGTGCCAGCCGAGCGGAAACCGGGGAGCTGTTTTTT.

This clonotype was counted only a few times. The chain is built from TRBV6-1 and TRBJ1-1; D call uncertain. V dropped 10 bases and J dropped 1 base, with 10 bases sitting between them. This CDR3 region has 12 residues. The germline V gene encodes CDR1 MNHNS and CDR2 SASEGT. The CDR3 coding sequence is TGTGCCACCTCTAACAGGAACACTGAAGCTTTCTTT. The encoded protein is CATSNRNTEAFF.

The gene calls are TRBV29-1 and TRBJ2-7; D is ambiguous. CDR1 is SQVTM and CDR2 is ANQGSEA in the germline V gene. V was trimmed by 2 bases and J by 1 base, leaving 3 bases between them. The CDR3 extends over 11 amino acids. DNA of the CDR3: TGCAGCGTTGAAAAGTCCTACGAGCAGTACTTC. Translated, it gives CSVEKSYEQYF.